The T cell receptor beta chain under discussion was sequenced for a study of CD8+ T cells in alopecia areata. Study-wide background: Treatment of the treated patients consisted of oral tofacitinib, 5 to 10 mg twice daily. Tofacitinib administration persisted for 6 to 18 months, succeeded by 6 months off drug. General study points: Lesional scalp, notably in alopecia totalis/universalis, had clonality above that of normal scalp.

CDR3 size: 13 residues. Germline V gives CDR1 GTSNPN, CDR2 SVGIG (reference sequence). J was trimmed by 8 bases and V by 5 bases; bases with no gene match: 4. RNA extraction was followed by reverse transcription into cDNA, which acted as the sequencing template. Here immunoSEQ multiplex PCR was the method, and the copy in TCRdb shows in-frame clones only, minus some. Of some 200,000 clones in the sample, roughly 60% were seen once. In the case of this clone: Its antigen remains unknown.

Treatment indicated: oral pan-JAK inhibitor, 5-10 mg twice daily. Cell sorting on a FACSAria was used to separate CD4+ and CD8+ T cells from the PBMCs. V usage is TRBV30 and J usage is TRBJ2-1; TRBD2 agrees at 12 bases. The source is a human donor with alopecia areata. The source was CD4+ T cells sorted from blood, collected at week 24, from a patient treated with tofacitinib. DNA of the CDR3: TGTGCCTGGGGACTAGCGGGACGGTATGAGCAGTTCTTC. It yields the protein CAWGLAGRYEQFF.